The rows below give T cell receptor beta chains drawn from one sample of a study of cytomegalovirus exposure and HLA in healthy donors. The repertoire was sequenced with immunoSEQ multiplex PCR; TCRdb's copy has only in-frame clones and lacks some. The sample includes tens of thousands of clones, around 97% of them seen just once. Sequenced: PBMCs. The source is a woman under 30 in good health and CMV-seropositive. Both conserved end residues are part of each CDR3. A D gene is named only where the DNA matches it firmly. Some rows have no size entry. The others give once, few or many, or a class for an expanded clone.

J,size,length,D,V,CDR3,DNA
TRBJ2-3,.,14,.,TRBV10-3,CAISDGGPTDTQYF,TGTGCCATCAGTGACGGGGGGCCTACAGATACGCAGTATTTT
TRBJ2-7,once,15,TRBD2,TRBV28,CASSPLAGRGYEQYF,TGTGCCAGCAGCCCCCTGGCCGGGAGGGGGTACGAGCAGTACTTC
TRBJ2-2,once,16,TRBD1,TRBV7-6,CASSPTGTGGTGELFF,TGTGCCAGCAGCCCAACCGGGACAGGGGGCACCGGGGAGCTGTTTTTT
TRBJ1-4,.,16,.,TRBV28,CASSPPRGGNHEKLFF,TGTGCCAGCAGCCCACCGAGGGGGGGGAATCATGAAAAACTGTTTTTT
TRBJ2-7,.,16,.,TRBV28,CASSFFKRDTDYEQYF,TGTGCCAGCAGTTTTTTCAAGCGGGACACCGACTACGAGCAGTACTTC
TRBJ2-3,.,13,.,TRBV5-1,CASSATPRDTQYF,TGCGCCAGCAGCGCCACGCCCAGGGATACGCAGTATTTT
TRBJ2-7,.,14,.,TRBV12-5,CASVARGLPYEQYF,TGTGCTAGTGTAGCCCGGGGACTTCCCTACGAGCAGTACTTC
TRBJ1-2,.,14,TRBD1,TRBV27,CASKWTGQRSGYTF,TGTGCCAGCAAATGGACAGGCCAACGGAGTGGCTACACCTTC
TRBJ2-3,.,15,.,TRBV11-1,CASSLPGGSGDTQYF,TGTGCCAGCAGCTTACCGGGCGGGTCGGGAGATACGCAGTATTTT
TRBJ2-1,few,13,.,TRBV7-6,CASSLEEGNEQFF,TGTGCCAGCAGCTTGGAGGAAGGCAATGAGCAGTTCTTC
TRBJ2-5,.,12,.,TRBV18,CASSPPGETQYF,TGTGCCAGCTCACCACCCGGTGAGACCCAGTACTTC
TRBJ1-2,.,16,TRBD1,TRBV6-6,CASSPQGQGKNYGYTF,TGTGCCAGCAGCCCGCAGGGACAGGGTAAAAACTATGGCTACACCTTC
TRBJ2-1,.,17,TRBD2,TRBV28,CASSSGTSGSNYNEQFF,TGTGCCAGCAGTTCCGGGACTAGCGGGAGCAACTACAATGAGCAGTTCTTC
TRBJ1-1,.,17,.,TRBV4-1,CASSQPTTGRRDTEAFF,TGCGCCAGCAGCCAACCAACCACAGGGAGAAGGGACACTGAAGCTTTCTTT
TRBJ2-3,.,16,TRBD2,TRBV2,CASYGTRSASTDTQYF,TGTGCCAGCTACGGGACTAGATCAGCTAGCACAGATACGCAGTATTTT
TRBJ2-3,.,15,TRBD1,TRBV5-8,CASSLRDSRTDTQYF,TGTGCCAGCAGCTTGAGGGACAGCCGCACAGATACGCAGTATTTT
TRBJ1-4,.,14,TRBD1,TRBV5-6,CASSRQGANEKLFF,TGTGCCAGCAGCAGACAGGGGGCGAATGAAAAACTGTTTTTT
TRBJ1-4,.,15,.,TRBV7-9,CASSDGRQGDEKLFF,TGTGCCAGCAGCGACGGGCGGCAGGGTGATGAAAAACTGTTTTTT
TRBJ2-7,.,15,TRBD1,TRBV27,CASRGRGQGNNEQYF,TGTGCCAGCAGGGGGAGGGGACAGGGAAATAACGAGCAGTACTTC
TRBJ2-7,.,17,TRBD1,TRBV28,CASSPYDRGHPPYEQYF,TGTGCCAGCAGTCCTTATGACAGGGGGCATCCCCCCTACGAGCAGTACTTC
TRBJ2-5,.,14,.,TRBV27,CASSSWRERETQYF,TGTGCCAGCAGTTCCTGGAGGGAGAGGGAGACCCAGTACTTC